This T cell receptor (beta chain) was identified during a study of T-cell memory formation after mild COVID-19. MiXCR was run by TCRdb on the 5' RACE reads, yielding one entry per CDR3 protein. The sample has roughly 280,000 distinct CDR3 sequences, 16% seen once. In germline, CDR1 is SEHNR, CDR2 FQNEAQ (reference sequence). This CDR3 contains 16 residues. V was pared by 1 base and J by 5 bases, with 15 bases between. The rearrangement links TRBV7-9 to TRBJ2-1; D possibly corresponds to TRBD2 (6 bases). Sequencing input: PBMCs or a T cell subset sorted from them (not recorded which). The source of this sequence is a man aged 18-30 years who had mild COVID-19 (a few samples of this study predate the infection). Cell type and time point are not known. Here the CDR3 reads CASSLVGGGGHNEQFF. The CDR3 bases are TGTGCCAGCAGCTTAGTTGGTGGGGGAGGACACAATGAGCAGTTCTTC.